The clone carrying this T cell receptor beta chain is deemed medium-sized by its frequency. This record comes from a study of T cell clusters in autoimmune cytopenias. TRB was amplified by touch-down multiplex PCR, primer pools A and B combined. TCRdb derives one entry per CDR3 protein from the multiplex PCR reads, leaving out DNA. The table lists thousands of distinct CDR3 sequences. TRB amplification used around 0.25 ug of peripheral blood genomic DNA. Per germline, CDR1 MNHEY and CDR2 SVGAGI. This CDR3 has 13 amino acids. The sample consisted of peripheral blood. The TCR originated in a human donor with an autoimmune cytopenia or autoimmune hepatitis (not recorded which). The chain recombines TRBV6-5 with TRBJ2-1; TCRdb's assignment of TRBD1 cannot be checked, as there is no DNA. CDR3 sequence: CASRQGAFNEQFF.